Listed here are 28 T cell receptor beta chains from one sample, sequenced in a study of identical twins. MiXCR, applied by TCRdb to the 5' RACE reads, yields one record per CDR3 protein. Of about 530,000 distinct CDR3 sequences listed, nearly 15% are singletons. These data were also filed under a second study, of yellow fever vaccine responses in identical twins.

The sample consisted of CD4+ T cells sorted from blood. The receptors were gathered from a woman aged 18-30 years in good health.

The chain employs TRBV18 and TRBJ2-1; 9 positions match TRBD2. V was clipped by 3 bases and J by 7 bases; unmatched bases: 4. The CDR3 is made up of 14 amino acids. The germline V gene has CDR1 KGHSH and CDR2 LQKENI. The CDR3 nucleotides are TGTGCCAGCTCACCTAGCGGGAGAGAGAATGAGCAGTTCTTC. The encoded protein is CASSPSGRENEQFF.

V is TRBV28 and J is TRBJ2-7; D might be TRBD1 (6 bases). The CDR3 totals 14 residues. In germline, CDR1 is MDHEN, CDR2 SYDVKM. The ends were cut back, 5 bases at V and 4 bases at J, with 15 bases in the middle. This CDR3 is CASSTQGITYEQYF. In DNA form, the CDR3 reads TGTGCCAGCAGTACCCAGGGGATCACGTACGAGCAGTACTTC.

V gene TRBV5-1 combines with J gene TRBJ1-1, with D unclear. CDR1 is SGHRS and CDR2 is YFSETQ in the germline V gene. V lost 4 bases to trimming and J lost 5 bases, with 15 bases between them. The CDR3 has 14 amino acids. The CDR3 loop reads CASSPDPASTEAFF. CDR3 sequence (DNA): TGCGCCAGCAGCCCTGACCCTGCGAGTACTGAAGCTTTCTTT. Drawing the rest from reference TRBV5-1 and TRBJ1-1, the complete variable domain is KAGVTQTPRYLIKTRGQQVTLSCSPISGHRSVSWYQQTPGQGLQFLFEYFSETQRNKGNFPGRFSGRQFSNSRSEMNVSTLELGDSALYLCASSPDPASTEAFFGQGTRLTVV.

This chain links TRBV10-3 with TRBJ2-2, with 9 bases aligning to TRBD1. With V trimmed by 5 bases and J by 4 bases, 5 bases remained unmatched. The CDR3 has 15 amino acids. The germline CDR1 and CDR2 sequences are ENHRY and SYGVKD. Here the CDR3 DNA reads TGTGCCATCAGTAGGACAGGGGAGAGCACCGGGGAGCTGTTTTTT. Translation: CAISRTGESTGELFF.

This clonotype was detected only a few times. The chain employs TRBV4-2 and TRBJ2-1, with 15 bases that match TRBD2. CDR3 size: 19 residues. Losses at the gene ends were 5 bases for V and 8 bases for J; bases not matched to a gene: 16. The germline gives CDR1 LGHNA, CDR2 YNFKEQ. The CDR3 nucleotides are TGTGCCAGCAGCGACCTGGATTGGACTAGCGGGAGGGCCTGGTATGAGCAGTTCTTC. Protein sequence: CASSDLDWTSGRAWYEQFF.

This clonotype was recorded many times. This chain links TRBV4-1 with TRBJ1-1; D call uncertain. The V gene lost 6 bases and the J gene lost 1 base, with 12 bases spanning the gap. CDR1 and CDR2 (germline): MGHRA, YSYEKL. The CDR3 sequence is 14 residues long. The CDR3 DNA is TGCGCCAGCAGGGGAATTCTTAAGAACACTGAAGCTTTCTTT. Protein product: CASRGILKNTEAFF.

In its sample, this clonotype was seen a few times. The V and J genes are TRBV20-1 and TRBJ2-3; 12 bases align to TRBD1. V lost 6 bases, J lost 4 bases, and 5 bases stayed unmatched. This CDR3 comprises 14 residues. The germline V gene encodes CDR1 DFQATT and CDR2 SNEGSKA (reference sequence). The CDR3, as DNA: TGCAGTGCAATGGGACAGGGGGCGTCAGATACGCAGTATTTT. It encodes CSAMGQGASDTQYF.

The rearrangement uses TRBV9 and TRBJ2-3; the D gene is possibly TRBD2 (5 bases). The ends were cut back, 3 bases at V and 6 bases at J, with 14 bases in the middle. The CDR3 length is 14 residues. Germline V gene lookup returns CDR1 SGDLS and CDR2 YYNGEE. The CDR3, as DNA: TGTGCCAGCAGCGGAACTAGGGTTGGCGATACGCAGTATTTT. Translation gives CASSGTRVGDTQYF.

This chain links TRBV28 with TRBJ2-3, with D hard to call. Germline assignment: CDR1 MDHEN and CDR2 SYDVKM. With 6 bases removed from V and 1 base from J, the gap between germline ends came to 17 bases. The CDR3 contains 16 residues. The CDR3 DNA is TGTGCCAGCAGGTCGGGTCTCCCCTTAGGCACAGATACGCAGTATTTT. Translation gives CASRSGLPLGTDTQYF.

The gene calls are TRBV10-3 and TRBJ1-6; D not resolved. V was cut by 0 bases and J by 7 bases, with 13 bases left in between. CDR1 and CDR2 (germline): ENHRY, SYGVKD. This CDR3 has 16 residues. CDR3 amino acids: CAISESLRTDNSPLHF. In DNA form, the CDR3 reads TGTGCCATCAGTGAGTCTCTTAGGACGGACAATTCACCCCTCCACTTT.

This clonotype was observed a few times. The V gene is TRBV20-1, the J gene TRBJ2-5; 8 positions agree with TRBD2. The junction had 11 bases not matched to a gene; V was cut back by 3 bases and J by 5 bases. Germline V gives CDR1 DFQATT, CDR2 SNEGSKA (reference sequence). This CDR3 comprises 15 residues. CDR3 residues: CSARLLAGGGETQYF. The CDR3 coding sequence is TGCAGTGCTAGGCTCCTAGCGGGCGGCGGGGAGACCCAGTACTTC.

This rearrangement joins TRBV12-3 or TRBV12-4 to TRBJ1-6; D is undetermined. The length of the CDR3 is 14 residues. V was cut by 3 bases and J by 3 bases, with 6 bases left in between. Here the CDR3 DNA reads TGTGCCAGCAGTTTGCAGTTCTATAATTCACCCCTCCACTTT. This translates into CASSLQFYNSPLHF.

This chain joins TRBV10-3 and TRBJ2-4, with D possibly TRBD1 on 6 matching bases. CDR3 length: 17 residues. Deletions cut 4 bases from V and 3 bases from J, with 19 bases between. Germline V lookup: CDR1 ENHRY, CDR2 SYGVKD. The CDR3 DNA is TGTGCCATCAGTGGGGCGCCACAGGGAGTTGGCAAAAACATTCAGTACTTC. This codes for CAISGAPQGVGKNIQYF.

A few counts support this clonotype. The chain employs TRBV7-8 and TRBJ2-5; the match to TRBD2 covers 7 bases. V lost 7 bases to trimming and J lost 0 bases; unmatched junction nucleotides: 11. This CDR3 is built from 16 residues. Germline V gives CDR1 SGHVS, CDR2 FQNEAQ. The CDR3 DNA sequence: TGTGCCAGCATCCCGAGGCGAAGCGGGGACCAAGAGACCCAGTACTTC. This gives the protein CASIPRRSGDQETQYF. The complete variable domain, with remaining parts taken from reference TRBV7-8 and TRBJ2-5, reads GAGVSQSPRYKVAKRGQDVALRCDPISGHVSLFWYQQALGQGPEFLTYFQNEAQLDKSGLPSDRFFAERPEGSVSTLKIQRTQQEDSAVYLCASIPRRSGDQETQYFGPGTRLLVL.

A few counts support this clonotype. The chain recombines TRBV2 with TRBJ2-2; 9 bases line up with TRBD2. Germline V lookup: CDR1 SNHLY, CDR2 FYNNEI. V lost 8 bases to trimming and J lost 2 bases; unmatched junction nucleotides: 9. The CDR3 is 16 residues long. For the CDR3, the DNA is TGTGCCAGCGTACGGTTAGCGGGAGTAAACACCGGGGAGCTGTTTTTT. Translating it yields CASVRLAGVNTGELFF.

This clonotype has ten or more counts. This chain connects TRBV20-1 to TRBJ1-5, with D possibly being TRBD1 (6 bases). The CDR3 totals 12 residues. Germline-derived CDR1 and CDR2 are DFQATT and SNEGSKA (reference sequence). Trimming removed 5 bases at V and 7 bases at J, with 12 bases between. In nucleotides, the CDR3 is TGCAGTGCTCACACAGGGAACCAGCCCCAGCATTTT. Translation: CSAHTGNQPQHF.

This clonotype has ten or more counts. The chain combines TRBV7-9 with TRBJ1-1; D gene unclear. CDR3 length equals 11 residues. The V gene lost 2 bases and the J gene lost 6 bases, with 4 bases spanning the gap. Germline V gives CDR1 SEHNR, CDR2 FQNEAQ (reference sequence). In DNA, the CDR3 is TGTGCCAGCAGCTTATTAGCTGAAGCTTTCTTT. Its protein product is CASSLLAEAFF.

Only one count was recorded for this clonotype. This chain uses TRBV20-1 with TRBJ2-3, with D unclear. V was cut by 6 bases and J by 4 bases, with 17 bases left in between. CDR3 length: 14 amino acids. Germline CDR1 DFQATT, CDR2 SNEGSKA (reference sequence). The CDR3 loop is CSAARLSKSDTQYF. CDR3 nucleotide sequence: TGCAGTGCCGCAAGACTTTCAAAATCAGATACGCAGTATTTT.

The chain combines TRBV20-1 with TRBJ2-7; 11 bases are shared with TRBD2. CDR1 is DFQATT, CDR2 SNEGSKA, per germline (reference sequence). This CDR3 region has 14 residues. With V trimmed by 6 bases and J by 3 bases, 7 bases remained unmatched. CDR3 sequence reads: CSAQGLAVSYEQYF. Written as DNA, the CDR3 is TGCAGTGCACAGGGACTAGCGGTAAGCTACGAGCAGTACTTC.

The chain couples TRBV3-1 to TRBJ2-2; perhaps TRBD2 as D (5 bases). Trimming removed 4 bases at V and 6 bases at J, with 15 bases between. This CDR3 region has 15 residues. CDR1 and CDR2 from the germline V gene are LGHDT and YNNKEL (reference sequence). The CDR3 nucleotides are TGTGCCAGCAGCCGATCACTAGAGGTGGCCGGGGAGCTGTTTTTT. This codes for CASSRSLEVAGELFF.

This clonotype was seen more than once but under ten times. The CDR3 DNA is TGCAGCCACGCGGGGACTAGCGGGAAGACAGATACGCAGTATTTT. It is translated as CSHAGTSGKTDTQYF. The rearrangement links TRBV29-1 to TRBJ2-3; the match to TRBD2 covers 13 bases. There are 15 residues in the CDR3. Germline V lookup: CDR1 SQVTM, CDR2 ANQGSEA. The ends lost 8 bases at V and 3 bases at J; junction bases unmatched: 8.

This chain joins TRBV27 and TRBJ1-6, with D uncertain. Germline V gene data show CDR1 as MNHEY and CDR2 as SMNVEV (reference sequence). V dropped 6 bases and J dropped 7 bases, with 13 bases sitting between them. This CDR3 contains 14 residues. The CDR3 loop is CASRKDLQNSPLHF. The CDR3 DNA reads as TGTGCCAGCAGAAAGGACCTTCAAAATTCACCCCTCCACTTT.

This clonotype was detected ten times or more. This chain uses TRBV6-5 with TRBJ2-3; 10 bases map to TRBD2. Germline CDR1 reads MNHEY; CDR2 reads SVGAGI. Germline trimming cut 3 bases from V and 0 bases from J; bases unmatched to any gene: 6. This CDR3 spans 17 amino acids. Here the CDR3 reads CASSYFTSGKSTDTQYF. DNA of the CDR3: TGTGCCAGCAGTTATTTTACTAGCGGGAAGAGCACAGATACGCAGTATTTT.

The chain joins TRBV24-1 to TRBJ1-2; 7 positions match TRBD1. The CDR3 runs to 14 residues. Germline lookup yields CDR1 KGHDR and CDR2 SFDVKD. Trimming at V came to 0 bases and at J to 4 bases, leaving 1 base not matched to a gene. The CDR3 is CATSDLRDSYGYTF. For the CDR3, the DNA is TGTGCCACCAGTGATTTGAGGGACAGCTATGGCTACACCTTC.

This clonotype was observed a few times. CDR3: CAKRLETQYF. Written as DNA, the CDR3 is TGCGCCAAAAGGTTGGAGACCCAGTACTTC. This rearrangement joins TRBV5-1 to TRBJ2-5, with no clear D. CDR1 SGHRS and CDR2 YFSETQ come from the germline V gene. This CDR3 contains 10 residues. The V and J ends lost 9 bases and 5 bases respectively, with 8 bases between them.

This clonotype was counted at least ten times. J is TRBJ1-1 and V is TRBV14; D remains unclear. The CDR3 runs to 14 residues. Trimming stripped 3 bases from V and 3 bases from J, with 11 bases between. The germline CDR1 and CDR2 sequences are SGHDN and FVKESK. The CDR3 DNA reads as TGTGCCAGCAGCCACCAGGAACGAGACACTGAAGCTTTCTTT. Translation gives CASSHQERDTEAFF.

The CDR3, as DNA: TGCGCCAGCAGCCAAACGGACAGACAAGAGACCCAGTACTTC. Encoded protein: CASSQTDRQETQYF. The chain employs TRBV4-1 and TRBJ2-5; a weak D match, TRBD1 (6 bases). V was cut by 2 bases and J by 2 bases, with 9 bases left in between. This CDR3 is built from 14 residues. CDR1 MGHRA and CDR2 YSYEKL come from the germline V gene.

The chain couples TRBV20-1 to TRBJ2-5; D is ambiguous. There are 11 residues in the CDR3. Trimming stripped 5 bases from V and 3 bases from J, with 7 bases between. Germline CDR1 reads DFQATT; CDR2 reads SNEGSKA (reference sequence). The CDR3 region has the DNA TGCAGTGCTGCGCCCGAAGAGACCCAGTACTTC. Amino acids: CSAAPEETQYF.